These 6 T cell receptor beta chains share one sample of origin, sequenced in a study of blood T cell repertoires in COVID-19. This table comes from immunoSEQ multiplex PCR, and its TCRdb copy is limited to in-frame clones, with some not included. Found here are around 78,000 clones, over 80% of them singletons; the top ten hold 15% to 20%. The sequencing input was peripheral blood. All receptors derive from a human donor in a cohort sampled during active COVID-19.

This clone was seen more than once but under ten times. The chain is built from TRBV10-1 and TRBJ1-1; D is unclear. The germline V gene has CDR1 WNHNN and CDR2 SYGVQD (reference sequence). Trimming took 0 bases from V and 0 from J, leaving 8 bases between them. The CDR3 is made up of 15 amino acids. The CDR3 coding sequence is TGCGCCAGCAGTGAGTCGGGCCGTATGAACACTGAAGCTTTCTTT. Residues: CASSESGRMNTEAFF.

This clone was observed a handful of times. The CDR3 coding sequence is TGTGCCAGCAGCTTCCAAGGACAGGAGGCCCAGTACTTC. Protein product: CASSFQGQEAQYF. The chain combines TRBV7-2 with TRBJ2-5; 7 bases are a match to TRBD1. The germline CDR1 and CDR2 sequences are SGHTA and FQGNSA. V dropped 3 bases and J dropped 9; count of bases not matched to a gene: 7. This CDR3 contains 13 residues.

This clone was observed once. The rearrangement joins TRBV27 to TRBJ2-5, with 8 bases matching TRBD2. Germline-derived CDR1 and CDR2 are MNHEY and SMNVEV (reference sequence). J was trimmed by 5 bases and V by 2 bases; bases with no gene match: 10. The CDR3 is 16 amino acids. CDR3 coding DNA: TGTGCCAGCAGTTTAATCAGCGGGGGAGTTTTGGAGACCCAGTACTTC. Its translation: CASSLISGGVLETQYF.

J is TRBJ1-5 and V is TRBV28; D is possibly TRBD1 (5 bases). The CDR3 runs 16 residues. Germline loops: CDR1 MDHEN, CDR2 SYDVKM. Trimming shortened V by 11 bases and J by 0 bases, and 20 bases separated the two germline ends. The CDR3, as DNA: TGTGCCTCCGGGGGAAGCATCGGGTATAGCAATCAGCCCCAGCATTTT. This sequence encodes CASGGSIGYSNQPQHF.

CDR3 loop: CASSSPRTSGGQETQYF. For the CDR3, the DNA is TGTGCCAGCAGCTCCCCCAGGACTAGCGGGGGGCAAGAGACCCAGTACTTC. The genes are TRBV11-2 and TRBJ2-5, with 14 bases aligning to TRBD2. V was pared by 4 bases and J by 2 bases, with 6 bases of the junction left unmatched. This CDR3 has 17 residues. Germline V gene data show CDR1 as SGHAT and CDR2 as FQNNGV.

The chain employs TRBV5-1 and TRBJ1-1, with TRBD1 matching 7 bases. This CDR3 region has 15 residues. The trim removed 2 bases at V and 0 bases at J, leaving 4 bases unmatched. Germline-derived CDR1 and CDR2 are SGHRS and YFSETQ. The CDR3 DNA reads as TGCGCCAGCAGCTTAGGGGGGACAGTGAACACTGAAGCTTTCTTT. It translates to CASSLGGTVNTEAFF.